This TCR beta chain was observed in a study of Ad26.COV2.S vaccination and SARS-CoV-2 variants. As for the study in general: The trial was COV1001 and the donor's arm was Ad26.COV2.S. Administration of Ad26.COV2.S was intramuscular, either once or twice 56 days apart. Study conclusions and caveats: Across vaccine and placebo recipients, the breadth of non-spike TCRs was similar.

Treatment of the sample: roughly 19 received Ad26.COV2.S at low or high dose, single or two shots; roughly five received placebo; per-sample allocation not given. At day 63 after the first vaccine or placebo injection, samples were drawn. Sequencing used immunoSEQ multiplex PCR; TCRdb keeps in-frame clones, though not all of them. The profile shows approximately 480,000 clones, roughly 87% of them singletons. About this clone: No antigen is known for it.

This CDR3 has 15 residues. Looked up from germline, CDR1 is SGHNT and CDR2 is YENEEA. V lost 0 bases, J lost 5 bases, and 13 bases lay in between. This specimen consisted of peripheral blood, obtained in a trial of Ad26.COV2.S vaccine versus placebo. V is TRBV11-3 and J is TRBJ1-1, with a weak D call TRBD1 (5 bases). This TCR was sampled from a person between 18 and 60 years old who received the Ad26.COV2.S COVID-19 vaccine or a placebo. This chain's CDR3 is CASSLDGGGRTEAFF. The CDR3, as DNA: TGTGCCAGCAGCTTAGATGGCGGGGGGAGGACTGAAGCTTTCTTT.